Sequencing of this TCR beta chain was carried out in a study of cytomegalovirus exposure and HLA in healthy donors. Study-wide points: In a later analysis, CMV-associated beta chains were mostly HLA-associated, it appeared.

Use of 60 Vbeta and 13 Jbeta primers characterized the PCR. Profiling relied on immunoSEQ multiplex PCR, and the TCRdb table lists in-frame clones only, not all of them. The table lists roughly 120,000 clones, 65% to 85% of them singletons. Regarding this clone: Its antigen remains unknown.

The CDR3 runs 16 residues. The V gene lost 4 bases and the J gene lost 4 bases, with 21 bases spanning the gap. Looked up from germline, CDR1 is SGDLS and CDR2 is YYNGEE. V usage is TRBV9 and J usage is TRBJ2-7; D is perhaps TRBD2 (6 bases). The origin of this receptor is a man aged 50 or older in good health and CMV-seronegative. Sequenced sample: PBMCs. The CDR3 sequence: CASSLGGPGSGYEQYF. DNA of the CDR3: TGTGCCAGCAGCCTGGGGGGTCCGGGGTCAGGGTACGAGCAGTACTTC.